This entry concerns a single T cell receptor beta chain. Its specificity is unknown. The isolated RNA, all of it, was reverse transcribed, so expressed TCRB transcripts were what got sequenced. Using immunoSEQ multiplex PCR, the repertoire was profiled, and TCRdb retains in-frame clones only, with some absent. The sample carries a few hundred thousand clones, roughly 12% recorded once. The data were obtained in a study of beta chain features in type 1 diabetes. Overall study results and limits: Type 1 diabetes patients showed a moderate but significant shortening of TCRB CDR3s in all four CD4+ subsets.

The V and J ends lost 3 bases and 1 base respectively, with 8 bases between them. CDR3 length equals 14 residues. From germline, CDR1 is SGDLS and CDR2 YYNGEE. The clonotype originates from a young woman with type 1 diabetes. This chain joins TRBV9 and TRBJ1-5; D may be TRBD1 (6 bases). The sample consisted of naive CD4+ T cells from blood. DNA of the CDR3: TGTGCCAGCAGCGGGACAGCGAGCAATCAGCCCCAGCATTTT. Translated, it gives CASSGTASNQPQHF.